The present entry profiles one T cell receptor (beta chain) with its context. This entry belongs to a study of blood T cell repertoires in COVID-19. Study overall: COVID-19 samples collected from the United States, Italy and Spain covered acute and convalescent phases. The analysed material was cDNA or gDNA that came from T cells, B-cell-depleted T cells, or PBMCs.

In the authors' methods: The authors estimated nucleated cell counts from reference gene primer amplification. Assay used: immunoSEQ multiplex PCR; TCRdb lists only in-frame clones, some missing. V, J and clone size are those of that table, while D and trimming were read from the DNA. The data show 240,000 or so clones, around 83% seen once. Germline trimming cut 6 bases from V and 5 bases from J; bases unmatched to any gene: 13. This CDR3 region has 16 residues. The germline V gene has CDR1 LNHDA and CDR2 SQIVND (reference sequence). The chain combines TRBV19 with TRBJ2-1; 7 bases line up with TRBD1. The receptor was derived from a woman in her sixties with active or convalescent COVID-19. The sequenced material came from peripheral blood. The CDR3: CASSTTGVRKNNEQFF. As DNA, the CDR3 is TGTGCCAGTAGCACAACAGGGGTTAGGAAGAACAATGAGCAGTTCTTC.